This T cell receptor beta chain originates from a study of cytomegalovirus exposure and HLA in healthy donors. General study results and limits: Analysis performed later found 15,000 or so TCR beta sequences associated with HLA alleles at 0.05 false discovery rate. Researchers reported in a later analysis that a missense DCLRE1C variant was tied to TCR beta V- and J-gene trimming. Altogether, 150 to 200 TCR beta chains were recorded as cytomegalovirus-associated.

This clone has more than one count but fewer than ten. Its antigen is not known. V was cut by 3 bases and J by 3 bases, with 17 bases left in between. Germline V gene lookup returns CDR1 SGDLS and CDR2 YYNGEE. This CDR3 region has 16 residues. The PCR was carried out with 60 Vbeta primers and 13 Jbeta primers. The repertoire was sequenced with immunoSEQ multiplex PCR; TCRdb's copy has only in-frame clones and lacks some. The sample shows tens of thousands of clones, about 70% of them seen only once. The chain joins TRBV9 to TRBJ2-3; TRBD2 is a possible D gene (6 bases). The clonotype comes from a middle-aged man in good health and CMV-seropositive. Sequenced input: PBMCs. Here the CDR3 reads CASSGGAGAGTDTQYF. CDR3 nucleotides: TGTGCCAGCAGCGGAGGGGCGGGTGCGGGGACAGATACGCAGTATTTT.